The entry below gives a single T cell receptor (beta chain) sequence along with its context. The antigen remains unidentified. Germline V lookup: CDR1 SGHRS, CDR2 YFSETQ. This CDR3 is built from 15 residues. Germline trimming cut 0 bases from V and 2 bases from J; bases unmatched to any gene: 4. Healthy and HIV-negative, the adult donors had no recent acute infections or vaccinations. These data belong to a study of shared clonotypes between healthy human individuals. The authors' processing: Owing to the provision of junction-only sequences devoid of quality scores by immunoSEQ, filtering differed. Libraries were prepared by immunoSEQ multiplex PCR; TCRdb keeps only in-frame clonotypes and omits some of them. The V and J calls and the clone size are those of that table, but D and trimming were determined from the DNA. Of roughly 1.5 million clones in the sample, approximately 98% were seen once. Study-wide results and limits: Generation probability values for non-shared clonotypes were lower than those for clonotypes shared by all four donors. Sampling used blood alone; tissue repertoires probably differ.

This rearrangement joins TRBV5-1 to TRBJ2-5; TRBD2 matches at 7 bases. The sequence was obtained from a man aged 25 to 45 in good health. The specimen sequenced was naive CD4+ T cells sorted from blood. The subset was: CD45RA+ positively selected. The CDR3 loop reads CASSLDPGGQETQYF. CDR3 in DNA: TGCGCCAGCAGCTTGGACCCGGGGGGACAAGAGACCCAGTACTTC. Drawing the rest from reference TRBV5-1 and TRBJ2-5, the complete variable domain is KAGVTQTPRYLIKTRGQQVTLSCSPISGHRSVSWYQQTPGQGLQFLFEYFSETQRNKGNFPGRFSGRQFSNSRSEMNVSTLELGDSALYLCASSLDPGGQETQYFGPGTRLLVL.